This T cell receptor (beta chain) originates from a study of blood T cell repertoires in COVID-19. Study details: Both acute and convalescent COVID-19 samples were obtained from the United States, Italy and Spain. Sample material is recorded as cDNA or gDNA derived from T cells, B-cell-depleted T cells, or PBMCs.

Methods used by the authors: Reference gene primer amplification yielded estimated nucleated cell counts. Clones were sequenced by immunoSEQ multiplex PCR, and TCRdb holds only the in-frame ones, with some missing. D and trimming come from the DNA, and the V and J calls and clone size come from that table. The repertoire holds around 50,000 clones, with approximately 82% as singletons. Self-reported history from a screening survey and questionnaire set each donor's cohort. There are 15 residues in the CDR3. Germline-derived CDR1 and CDR2 are MNHEY and SMNVEV (reference sequence). Trimming cost V 4 bases and J 5 bases; bases outside gene matches: 10.

The sample was PBMCs or T cells enriched from blood (not recorded which). This TCR was sampled from a woman between 50 and 59 years old with acute COVID-19. The chain links TRBV27 to TRBJ2-5, with 7 bases identical to TRBD2. CDR3 sequence: CASSSAGQPWETQYF. DNA of the CDR3: TGTGCCAGCAGTTCAGCGGGGCAACCCTGGGAGACCCAGTACTTC.